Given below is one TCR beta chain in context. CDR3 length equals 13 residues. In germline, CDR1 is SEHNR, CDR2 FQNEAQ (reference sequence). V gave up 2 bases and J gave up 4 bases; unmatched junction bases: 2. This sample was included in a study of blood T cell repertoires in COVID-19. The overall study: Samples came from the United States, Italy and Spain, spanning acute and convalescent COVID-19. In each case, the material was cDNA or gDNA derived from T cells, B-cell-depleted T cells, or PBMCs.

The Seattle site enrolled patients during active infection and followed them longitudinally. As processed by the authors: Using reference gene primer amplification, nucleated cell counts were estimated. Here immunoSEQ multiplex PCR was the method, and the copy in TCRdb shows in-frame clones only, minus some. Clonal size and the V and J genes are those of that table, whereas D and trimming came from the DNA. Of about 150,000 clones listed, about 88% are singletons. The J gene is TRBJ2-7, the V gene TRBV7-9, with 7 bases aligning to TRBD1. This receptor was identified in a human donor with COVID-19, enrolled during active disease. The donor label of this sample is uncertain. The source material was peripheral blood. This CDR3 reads CASSLSQGYEQYF. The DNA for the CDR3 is TGTGCCAGCAGCTTATCACAGGGGTACGAGCAGTACTTC.